This T cell receptor (beta chain) was profiled in a study of blood T cell repertoires in COVID-19. Study overall: From the United States, Italy and Spain came samples of acute and convalescent COVID-19. In each case, the material was cDNA or gDNA derived from T cells, B-cell-depleted T cells, or PBMCs.

In the authors' methods: For nucleated cells, counts were estimated from reference gene primer amplification. Sequencing was performed with immunoSEQ multiplex PCR; in TCRdb, only in-frame clones are kept and a portion is missing. Clone size and V and J calls were adopted from that table, with D and trimming inferred from the DNA. The table shows 350,000 to 550,000 clones, with about 89% occurring only once. The CDR3 consists of 12 residues. V dropped 10 bases and J dropped 4; count of bases not matched to a gene: 5. Germline V CDR1 and CDR2: MNHEY, SMNVEV (reference sequence). This TCR was recovered from a woman aged 25 to 39 with acute or convalescent COVID-19. The sequenced sample consisted of peripheral blood. The chain joins TRBV27 to TRBJ2-3, with 7 positions matching TRBD2. The CDR3 bases are TGTGCCACACGGACTAGACCAGATACGCAGTATTTT. Translation: CATRTRPDTQYF.